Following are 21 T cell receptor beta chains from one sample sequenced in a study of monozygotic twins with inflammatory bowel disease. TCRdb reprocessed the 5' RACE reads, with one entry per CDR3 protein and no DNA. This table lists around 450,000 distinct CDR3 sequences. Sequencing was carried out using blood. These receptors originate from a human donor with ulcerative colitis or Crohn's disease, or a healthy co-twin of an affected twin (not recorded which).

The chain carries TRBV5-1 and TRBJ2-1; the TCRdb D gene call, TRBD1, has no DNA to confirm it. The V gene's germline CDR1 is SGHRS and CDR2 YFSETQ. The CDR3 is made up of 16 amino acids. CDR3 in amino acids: CASSTGGDPSYNEQFF.

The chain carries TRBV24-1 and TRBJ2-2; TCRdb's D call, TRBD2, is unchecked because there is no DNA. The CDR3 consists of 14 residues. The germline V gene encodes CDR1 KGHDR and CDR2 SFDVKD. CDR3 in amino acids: CATSVAGGPGELFF.

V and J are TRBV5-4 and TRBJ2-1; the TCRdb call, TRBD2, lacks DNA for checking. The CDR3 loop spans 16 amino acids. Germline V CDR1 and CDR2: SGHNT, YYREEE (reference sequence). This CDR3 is CASSLAGGRNYNEQFF.

The CDR3 protein is CASSYGSPIMNTEAFF. This sequence joins TRBV6-5 and TRBJ1-1; TCRdb picks TRBD1, but there is no DNA to check that call. This CDR3 is 16 amino acids long. Germline CDR1 reads MNHEY; CDR2 reads SVGAGI.

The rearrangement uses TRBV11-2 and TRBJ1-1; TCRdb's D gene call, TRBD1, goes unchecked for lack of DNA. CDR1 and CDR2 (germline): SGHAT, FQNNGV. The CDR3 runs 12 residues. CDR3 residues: CASSSRGGEAFF.

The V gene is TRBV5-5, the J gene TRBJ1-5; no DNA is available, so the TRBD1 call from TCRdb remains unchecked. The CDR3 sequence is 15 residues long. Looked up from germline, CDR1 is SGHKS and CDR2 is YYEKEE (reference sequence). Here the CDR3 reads CASSSTGPSNQPQHF.

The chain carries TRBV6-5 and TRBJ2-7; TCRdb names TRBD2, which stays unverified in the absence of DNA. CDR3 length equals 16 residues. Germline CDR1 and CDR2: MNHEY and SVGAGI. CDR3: CASSPGSGRASYEQYF.

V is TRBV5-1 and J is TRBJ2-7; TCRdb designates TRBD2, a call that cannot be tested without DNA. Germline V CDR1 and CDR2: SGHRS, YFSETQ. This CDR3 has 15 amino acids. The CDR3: CASSLDPGSSYEQYF.

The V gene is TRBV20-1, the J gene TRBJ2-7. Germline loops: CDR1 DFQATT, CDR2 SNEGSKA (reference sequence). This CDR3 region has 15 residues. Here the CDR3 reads CSARDGIASSYEQYF.

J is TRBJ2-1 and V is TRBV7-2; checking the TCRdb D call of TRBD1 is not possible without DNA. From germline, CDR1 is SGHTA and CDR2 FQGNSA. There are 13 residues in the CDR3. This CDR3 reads CASSSRQSNEQFF.

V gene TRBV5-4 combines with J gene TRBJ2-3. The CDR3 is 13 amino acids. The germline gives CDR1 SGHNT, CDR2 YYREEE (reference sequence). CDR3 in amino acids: CASSVTPTDTQYF.

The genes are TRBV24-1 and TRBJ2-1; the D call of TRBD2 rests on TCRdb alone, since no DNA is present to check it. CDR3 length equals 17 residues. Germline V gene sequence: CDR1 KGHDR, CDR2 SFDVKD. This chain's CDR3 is CATSDPRAGAVFNEQFF.

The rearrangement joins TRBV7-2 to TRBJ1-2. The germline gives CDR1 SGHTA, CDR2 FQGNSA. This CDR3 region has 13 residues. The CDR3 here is CASSLEVNYGYTF.

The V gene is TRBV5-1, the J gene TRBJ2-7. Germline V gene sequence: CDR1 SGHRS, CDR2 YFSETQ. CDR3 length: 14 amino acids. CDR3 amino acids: CASSLLVGAHEQYF.

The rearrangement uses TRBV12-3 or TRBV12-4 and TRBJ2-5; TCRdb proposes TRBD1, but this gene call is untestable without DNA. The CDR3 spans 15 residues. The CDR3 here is CASSQRTNRGETQYF.

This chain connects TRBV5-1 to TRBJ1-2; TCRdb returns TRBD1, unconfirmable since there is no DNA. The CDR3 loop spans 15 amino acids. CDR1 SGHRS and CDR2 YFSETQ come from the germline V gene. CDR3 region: CASSLVRGREDGYTF.

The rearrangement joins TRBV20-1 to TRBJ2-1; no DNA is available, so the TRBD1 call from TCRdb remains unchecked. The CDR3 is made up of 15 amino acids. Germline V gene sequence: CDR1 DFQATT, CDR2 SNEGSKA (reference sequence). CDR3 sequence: CSASIPGNFVGEQFF.

The CDR3 here is CASRTGAYNEQFF. The gene calls are TRBV5-1 and TRBJ2-1; TCRdb gives TRBD1 as the D gene, but with no DNA this cannot be confirmed. The CDR3 sequence is 13 residues long. CDR1 and CDR2 (germline): SGHRS, YFSETQ.

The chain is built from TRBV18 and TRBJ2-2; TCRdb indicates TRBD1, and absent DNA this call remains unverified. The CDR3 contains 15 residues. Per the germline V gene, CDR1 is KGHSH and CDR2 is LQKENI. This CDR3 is CASSQTGGDTGELFF.

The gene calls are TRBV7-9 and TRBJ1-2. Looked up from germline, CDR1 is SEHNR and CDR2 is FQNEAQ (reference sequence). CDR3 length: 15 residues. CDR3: CASSSFGTSEGGYTF.

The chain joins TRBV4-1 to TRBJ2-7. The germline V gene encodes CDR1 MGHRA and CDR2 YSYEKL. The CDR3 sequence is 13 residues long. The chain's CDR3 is CASSQVLPYEQYF.